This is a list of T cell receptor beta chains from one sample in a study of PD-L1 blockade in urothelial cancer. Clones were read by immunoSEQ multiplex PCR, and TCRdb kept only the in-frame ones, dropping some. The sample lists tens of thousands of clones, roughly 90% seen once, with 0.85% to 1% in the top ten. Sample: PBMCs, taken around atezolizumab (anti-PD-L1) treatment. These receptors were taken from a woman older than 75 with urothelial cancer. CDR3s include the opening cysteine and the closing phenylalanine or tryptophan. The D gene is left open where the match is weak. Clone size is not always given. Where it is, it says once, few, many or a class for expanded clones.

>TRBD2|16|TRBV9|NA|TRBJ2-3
CASSVGTSGRTDTQYF
TGTGCCAGCAGCGTAGGGACTAGCGGGAGAACAGATACGCAGTATTTT
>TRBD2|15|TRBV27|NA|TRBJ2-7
CASSGTSGISYEQYF
TGTGCCAGCAGCGGGACTAGCGGGATCTCCTACGAGCAGTACTTC
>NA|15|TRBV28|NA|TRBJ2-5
CASSVEKSYQETQYF
TGTGCCAGCAGTGTAGAGAAGTCATACCAAGAGACCCAGTACTTC
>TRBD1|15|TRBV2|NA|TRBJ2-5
CASRGNTGGGETQYF
TGTGCCAGCAGGGGAAACACAGGGGGTGGGGAGACCCAGTACTTC
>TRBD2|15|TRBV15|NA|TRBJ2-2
CATSRALAGTGELFF
TGTGCCACCAGCAGAGCCCTAGCGGGGACCGGGGAGCTGTTTTTT
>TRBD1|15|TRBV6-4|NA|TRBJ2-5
CASSRDRGQGETQYF
TGTGCCAGCAGCCGAGACAGGGGGCAAGGAGAGACCCAGTACTTC
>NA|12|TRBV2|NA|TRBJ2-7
CASLGGSYEQYF
TGTGCCAGCTTAGGGGGCTCCTACGAGCAGTACTTC
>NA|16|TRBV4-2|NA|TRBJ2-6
CASSQETSSGANVLTF
TGTGCCAGCAGCCAGGAGACCTCCTCTGGGGCCAACGTCCTGACTTTC
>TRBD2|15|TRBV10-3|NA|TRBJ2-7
CAITLAGGPSDEQYF
TGTGCCATCACCCTCGCGGGAGGGCCGTCTGACGAGCAGTACTTC
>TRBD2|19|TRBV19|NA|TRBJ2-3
CASSIGPGTSGSGTDTQYF
TGTGCCAGTAGTATAGGGCCCGGGACTAGCGGGAGTGGCACAGATACGCAGTATTTT
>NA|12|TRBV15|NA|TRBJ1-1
CATSRVDTEAFF
TGTGCCACCAGCAGAGTCGACACTGAAGCTTTCTTT
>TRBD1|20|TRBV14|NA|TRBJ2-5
CASSHGADRGLTTYQETQYF
TGTGCCAGCAGCCATGGAGCGGACAGGGGGCTTACCACGTACCAAGAGACCCAGTACTTC
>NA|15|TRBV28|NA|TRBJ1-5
CASAPRGGLGQPQHF
TGTGCCAGCGCCCCAAGGGGGGGCTTAGGTCAGCCCCAGCATTTT
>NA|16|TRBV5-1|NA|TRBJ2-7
CASSPGRGRELNEQYF
TGCGCCAGCAGCCCTGGACGGGGGCGGGAGCTTAACGAGCAGTACTTC
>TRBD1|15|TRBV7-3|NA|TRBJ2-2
CASSTRTGNTGELFF
TGTGCCAGCAGCACACGGACAGGGAACACCGGGGAGCTGTTTTTT
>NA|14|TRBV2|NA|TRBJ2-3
CAALDPSSTDTQYF
TGTGCCGCCCTAGACCCCTCTAGCACGGATACGCAGTATTTT
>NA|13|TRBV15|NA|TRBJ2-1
CATRPPGPDGQFF
TGTGCCACCAGGCCCCCAGGGCCGGACGGGCAGTTCTTC
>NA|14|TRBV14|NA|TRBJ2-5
CASSQGAYQETQYF
TGTGCCAGCAGCCAAGGGGCGTACCAAGAGACCCAGTACTTC
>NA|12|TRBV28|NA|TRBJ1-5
CASSLKNQPQHF
TGTGCCAGCAGTCTAAAAAATCAGCCCCAGCATTTT
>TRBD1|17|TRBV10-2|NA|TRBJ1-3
CASSEPTGANTGNTIYF
TGCGCCAGCAGTGAGCCTACAGGGGCGAATACTGGAAACACCATATATTTT
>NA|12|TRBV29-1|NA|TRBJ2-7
CSVESGSYEQYF
TGCAGCGTTGAGTCGGGTTCCTACGAGCAGTACTTC
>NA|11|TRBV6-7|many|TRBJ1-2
CASTANYGYTF
TGTGCCAGCACAGCTAACTATGGCTACACCTTC
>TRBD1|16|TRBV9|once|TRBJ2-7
CASSAREATGGYEQYF
TGTGCCAGCAGCGCTAGGGAGGCGACAGGGGGCTACGAGCAGTACTTC
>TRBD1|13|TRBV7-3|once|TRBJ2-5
CASSQGTVETQYF
TGTGCCAGCAGCCAAGGGACAGTTGAGACCCAGTACTTC
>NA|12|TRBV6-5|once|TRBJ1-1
CASGSRGTEAFF
TGTGCCAGCGGATCGAGGGGGACTGAAGCTTTCTTT
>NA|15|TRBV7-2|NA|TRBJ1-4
CASSLSGIGGEKLFF
TGTGCCAGCAGCCTTAGTGGCATCGGGGGGGAAAAACTGTTTTTT
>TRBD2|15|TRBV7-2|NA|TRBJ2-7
CASSLVLPSGAEEYF
TGTGCCAGCAGCTTAGTTTTGCCTAGCGGGGCGGAGGAGTACTTC
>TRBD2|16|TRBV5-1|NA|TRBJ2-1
CASSLALAGGFNEQFF
TGCGCCAGCAGCTTGGCCCTAGCGGGAGGGTTTAATGAGCAGTTCTTC
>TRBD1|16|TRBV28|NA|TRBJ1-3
CASSLGDRPSGNTIYF
TGTGCCAGCAGTTTAGGGGACAGACCCTCTGGAAACACCATATATTTT
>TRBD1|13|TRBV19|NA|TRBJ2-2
CASSIQTGWELFF
TGTGCCAGTAGTATACAGACAGGGTGGGAGCTGTTTTTT
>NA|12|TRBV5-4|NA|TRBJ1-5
CASSLFGQPQHF
TGTGCCAGCAGCTTGTTCGGTCAGCCCCAGCATTTT
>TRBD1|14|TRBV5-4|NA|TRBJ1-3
CASSLGTGGNTIYF
TGTGCCAGCAGCTTGGGGACAGGAGGAAACACCATATATTTT
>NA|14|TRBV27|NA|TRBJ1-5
CASSLGQGNQPQHF
TGTGCCAGCAGTTTAGGGCAGGGCAATCAGCCCCAGCATTTT
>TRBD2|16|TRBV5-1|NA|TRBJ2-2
CASSLEGLAVTGELFF
TGCGCCAGCAGCTTGGAGGGACTAGCTGTTACCGGGGAGCTGTTTTTT
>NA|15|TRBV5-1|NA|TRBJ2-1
CASSLVGTSLHEQFF
TGCGCCAGCAGCTTGGTTGGGACATCTCTCCATGAGCAGTTCTTC
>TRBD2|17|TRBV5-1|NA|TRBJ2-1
CASSFGTSGSLYNEQFF
TGCGCCAGCAGCTTCGGGACTAGCGGGAGTTTGTACAATGAGCAGTTCTTC
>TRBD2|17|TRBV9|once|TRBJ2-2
CASSRRAREDGTGELFF
TGTGCCAGCAGCCGTAGGGCGCGGGAGGATGGCACCGGGGAGCTGTTTTTT
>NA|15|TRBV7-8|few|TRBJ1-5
CASSSGLGSNQPQHF
TGTGCCAGCAGCTCAGGCTTGGGTAGCAATCAGCCCCAGCATTTT
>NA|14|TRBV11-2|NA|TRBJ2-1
CASSLGRSYNEQFF
TGTGCCAGCAGCTTAGGTAGATCCTACAATGAGCAGTTCTTC
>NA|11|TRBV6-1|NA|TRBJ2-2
CASLNTGELFF
TGTGCCAGTCTGAACACCGGGGAGCTGTTTTTT
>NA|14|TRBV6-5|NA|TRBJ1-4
CASSRDTPNEKLFF
TGTGCCAGCAGCCGGGACACGCCTAATGAAAAACTGTTTTTT
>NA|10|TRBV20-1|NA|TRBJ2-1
CRAGGREQFF
TGCAGGGCCGGAGGGCGGGAGCAGTTCTTC
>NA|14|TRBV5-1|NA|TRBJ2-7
CASSLEQGSYEQYF
TGCGCCAGCAGCTTGGAACAGGGATCCTACGAGCAGTACTTC
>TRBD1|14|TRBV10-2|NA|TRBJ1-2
CASSLTGGGYGYTF
TGCGCCAGCAGCCTTACAGGGGGCGGCTATGGCTACACCTTC
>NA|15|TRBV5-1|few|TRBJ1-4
CASSPAGESNEKLFF
TGCGCCAGCAGCCCCGCGGGAGAGAGTAATGAAAAACTGTTTTTT
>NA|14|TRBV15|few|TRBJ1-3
CATSRAQTGNTIYF
TGTGCCACCAGCAGAGCACAGACTGGAAACACCATATATTTT
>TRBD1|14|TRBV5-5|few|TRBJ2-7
CASSFGDRGREQYF
TGTGCCAGCAGCTTTGGGGACAGGGGCCGGGAGCAGTACTTC
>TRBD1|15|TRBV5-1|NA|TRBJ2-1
CASSSQGAGMDEQFF
TGCGCCAGCAGCTCCCAGGGGGCCGGTATGGATGAGCAGTTCTTC
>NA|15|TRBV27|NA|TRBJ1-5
CASSLVFGYNQPQHF
TGTGCCAGCAGTTTAGTGTTCGGGTACAATCAGCCCCAGCATTTT
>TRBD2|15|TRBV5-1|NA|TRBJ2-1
CASSLGGTSVNEQFF
TGCGCCAGCAGCTTGGGAGGGACTAGCGTGAATGAGCAGTTCTTC
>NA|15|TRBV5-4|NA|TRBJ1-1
CASSKSGKMNTEAFF
TGTGCCAGCAGCAAGTCAGGGAAGATGAACACTGAAGCTTTCTTT
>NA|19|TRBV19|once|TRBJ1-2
CASSIVGWQAGRLGYGYTF
TGTGCCAGTAGTATCGTAGGATGGCAGGCGGGGAGATTGGGGTATGGCTACACCTTC
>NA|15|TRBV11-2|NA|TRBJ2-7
CASSRTRQVSYEQYF
TGTGCCAGCAGCAGGACACGACAGGTCTCCTACGAGCAGTACTTC
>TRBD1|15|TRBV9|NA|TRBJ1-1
CASSFGTGRNTEAFF
TGTGCCAGCAGCTTTGGGACAGGGAGGAACACTGAAGCTTTCTTT
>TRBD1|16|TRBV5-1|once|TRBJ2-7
CASSLTPTGFSYEQYF
TGCGCCAGCAGTCTTACCCCGACAGGGTTTTCCTACGAGCAGTACTTC
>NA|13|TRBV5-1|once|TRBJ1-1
CASSFGQGLGAFF
TGCGCCAGCAGCTTTGGGCAGGGCTTAGGAGCTTTCTTT
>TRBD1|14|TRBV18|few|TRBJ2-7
CASSPTGVGYEQYF
TGTGCCAGCTCACCGACAGGGGTTGGGTACGAGCAGTACTTC
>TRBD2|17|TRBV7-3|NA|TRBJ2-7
CASSNGLAGPSSYEQYF
TGTGCCAGCAGCAACGGACTAGCGGGACCGAGCTCCTACGAGCAGTACTTC
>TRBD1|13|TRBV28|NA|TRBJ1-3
CASRTGAGNTIYF
TGTGCCAGCAGGACAGGGGCTGGAAACACCATATATTTT
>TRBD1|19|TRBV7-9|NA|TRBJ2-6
CASSPTGGIFGTGANVLTF
TGTGCCAGCAGCCCAACAGGGGGCATTTTTGGAACTGGGGCCAACGTCCTGACTTTC